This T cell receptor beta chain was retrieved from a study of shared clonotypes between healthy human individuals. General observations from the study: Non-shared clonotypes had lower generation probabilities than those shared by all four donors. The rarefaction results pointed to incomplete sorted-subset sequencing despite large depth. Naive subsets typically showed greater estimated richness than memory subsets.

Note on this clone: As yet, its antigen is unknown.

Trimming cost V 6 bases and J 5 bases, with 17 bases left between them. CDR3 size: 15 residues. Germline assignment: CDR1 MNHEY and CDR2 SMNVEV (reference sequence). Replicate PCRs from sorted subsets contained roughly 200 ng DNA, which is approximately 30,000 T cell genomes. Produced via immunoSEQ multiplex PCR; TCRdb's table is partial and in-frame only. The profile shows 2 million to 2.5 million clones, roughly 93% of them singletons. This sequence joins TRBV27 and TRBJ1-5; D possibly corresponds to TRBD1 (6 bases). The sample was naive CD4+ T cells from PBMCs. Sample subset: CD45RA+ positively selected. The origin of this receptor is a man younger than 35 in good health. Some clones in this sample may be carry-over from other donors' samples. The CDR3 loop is CASRLRWGADQPQHF. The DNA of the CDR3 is TGTGCCAGCAGGCTGAGGTGGGGGGCGGATCAGCCCCAGCATTTT.